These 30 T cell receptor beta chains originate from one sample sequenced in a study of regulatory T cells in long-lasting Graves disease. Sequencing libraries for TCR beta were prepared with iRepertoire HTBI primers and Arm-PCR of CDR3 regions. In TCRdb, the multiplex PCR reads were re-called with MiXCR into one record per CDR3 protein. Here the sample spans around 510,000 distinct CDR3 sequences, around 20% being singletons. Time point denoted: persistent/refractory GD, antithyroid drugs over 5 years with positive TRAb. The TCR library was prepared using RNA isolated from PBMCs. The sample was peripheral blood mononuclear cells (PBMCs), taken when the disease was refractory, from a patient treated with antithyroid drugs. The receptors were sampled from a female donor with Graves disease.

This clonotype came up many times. Here the CDR3 reads CSAKDRAGLNYGYTF. CDR3 nucleotide sequence: TGCAGTGCAAAGGACAGGGCGGGCCTTAACTATGGCTACACCTTC. The V call is TRBV20-1, the J call TRBJ1-2; 8 bases are shared with TRBD1. The germline CDR1 and CDR2 sequences are DFQATT and SNEGSKA (reference sequence). This CDR3 spans 15 amino acids. Trimming removed 6 bases from V and 1 base from J; junction bases left unmatched: 10.

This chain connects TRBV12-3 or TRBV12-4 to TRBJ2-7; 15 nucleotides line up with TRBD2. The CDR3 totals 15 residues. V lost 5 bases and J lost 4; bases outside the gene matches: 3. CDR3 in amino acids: CASSGGTSGRYEQYF. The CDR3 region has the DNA TGTGCCAGCAGTGGCGGGACTAGCGGGAGGTACGAGCAGTACTTC.

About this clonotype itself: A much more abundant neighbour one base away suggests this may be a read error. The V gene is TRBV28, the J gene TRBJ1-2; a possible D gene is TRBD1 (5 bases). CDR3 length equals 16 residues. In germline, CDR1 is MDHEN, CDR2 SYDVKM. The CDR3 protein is CANSSPRAAGLYGYTF. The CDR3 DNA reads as TGTGCCAACAGTTCCCCCAGGGCGGCGGGTCTATATGGCTACACCTTC.

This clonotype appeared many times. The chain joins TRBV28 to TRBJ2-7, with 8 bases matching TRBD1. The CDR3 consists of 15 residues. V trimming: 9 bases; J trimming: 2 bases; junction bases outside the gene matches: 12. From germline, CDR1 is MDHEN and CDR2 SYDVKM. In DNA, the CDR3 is TGTGCCAGTACCGAAGGGGGACAGGTCACCTACGAGCAGTACTTC. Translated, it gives CASTEGGQVTYEQYF.

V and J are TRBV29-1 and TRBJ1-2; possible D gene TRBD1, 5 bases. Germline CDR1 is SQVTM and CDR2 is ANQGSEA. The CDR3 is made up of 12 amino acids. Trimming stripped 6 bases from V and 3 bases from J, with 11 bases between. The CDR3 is CSVRQRYYGYTF. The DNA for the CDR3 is TGCAGCGTGAGACAGCGGTACTATGGCTACACCTTC. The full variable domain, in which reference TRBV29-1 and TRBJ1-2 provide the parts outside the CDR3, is SAVISQKPSRDICQRGTSLTIQCQVDSQVTMMFWYRQQPGQSLTLIATANQGSEATYESGFVIDKFPISRPNLTFSTLTVSNMSPEDSSIYLCSVRQRYYGYTFGSGTRLTVV.

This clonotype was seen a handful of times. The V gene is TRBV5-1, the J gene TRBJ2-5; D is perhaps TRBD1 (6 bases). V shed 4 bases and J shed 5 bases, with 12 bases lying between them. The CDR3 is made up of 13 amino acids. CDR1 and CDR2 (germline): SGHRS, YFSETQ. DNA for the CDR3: TGCGCCAGCAGCACGGGACAACGCGAGACCCAGTACTTC. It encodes CASSTGQRETQYF.

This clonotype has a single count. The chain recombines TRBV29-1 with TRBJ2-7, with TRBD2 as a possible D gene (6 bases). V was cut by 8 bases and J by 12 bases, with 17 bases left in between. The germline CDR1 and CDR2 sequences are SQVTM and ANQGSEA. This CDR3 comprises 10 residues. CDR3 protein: CSIGGTPPYF. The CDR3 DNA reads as TGCAGCATTGGCGGGACCCCTCCGTACTTC.

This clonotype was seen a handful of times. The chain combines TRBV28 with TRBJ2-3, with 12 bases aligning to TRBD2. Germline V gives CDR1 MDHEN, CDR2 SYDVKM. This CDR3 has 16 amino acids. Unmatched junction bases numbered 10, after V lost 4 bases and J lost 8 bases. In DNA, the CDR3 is TGTGCCAGCAGTTCTCTAGCGGGAGGGACGGTAGGTACGCAGTATTTT. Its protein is CASSSLAGGTVGTQYF.

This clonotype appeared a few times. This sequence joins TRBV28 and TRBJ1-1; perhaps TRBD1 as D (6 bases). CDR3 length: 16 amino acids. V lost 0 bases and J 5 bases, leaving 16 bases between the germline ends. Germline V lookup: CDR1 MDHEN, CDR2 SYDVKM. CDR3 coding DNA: TGTGCCAGCAGTTTATGGGGGACAACTCGAGGGACTGAAGCTTTCTTT. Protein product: CASSLWGTTRGTEAFF.

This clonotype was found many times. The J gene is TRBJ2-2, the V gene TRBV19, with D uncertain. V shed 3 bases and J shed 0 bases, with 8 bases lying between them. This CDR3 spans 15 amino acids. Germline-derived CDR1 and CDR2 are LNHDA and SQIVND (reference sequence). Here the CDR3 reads CASSMGYTNTGELFF. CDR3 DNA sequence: TGTGCCAGTAGTATGGGTTATACGAACACCGGGGAGCTGTTTTTT.

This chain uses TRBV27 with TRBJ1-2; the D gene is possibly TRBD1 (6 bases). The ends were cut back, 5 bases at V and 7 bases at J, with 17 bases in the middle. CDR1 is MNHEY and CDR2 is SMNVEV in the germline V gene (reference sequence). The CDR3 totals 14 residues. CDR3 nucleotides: TGTGCCAGCAGTCCTAGAGGACAGTTTGGTGGCTACACCTTC. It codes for CASSPRGQFGGYTF.

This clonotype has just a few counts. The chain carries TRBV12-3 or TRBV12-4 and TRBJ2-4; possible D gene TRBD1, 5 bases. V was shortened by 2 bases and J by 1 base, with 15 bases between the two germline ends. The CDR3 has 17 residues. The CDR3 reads CASSLSQGPLAKNIQYF. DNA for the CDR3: TGTGCCAGCAGTTTAAGTCAGGGCCCTTTGGCCAAAAACATTCAGTACTTC.

This CDR3 reads CASSRDRGQDGYTF. CDR3 coding DNA: TGTGCCAGCAGCCGGGACAGGGGACAGGATGGCTACACCTTC. This chain links TRBV14 with TRBJ1-2; TRBD1 agrees at 10 bases. V was clipped by 4 bases and J by 6 bases; unmatched bases: 5. The CDR3 has 14 amino acids. Germline V gene data show CDR1 as SGHDN and CDR2 as FVKESK. Supplemented by reference TRBV14 and TRBJ1-2, the full variable domain reads EAGVTQFPSHSVIEKGQTVTLRCDPISGHDNLYWYRRVMGKEIKFLLHFVKESKQDESGMPNNRFLAERTGGTYSTLKVQPAELEDSGVYFCASSRDRGQDGYTFGSGTRLTVV.

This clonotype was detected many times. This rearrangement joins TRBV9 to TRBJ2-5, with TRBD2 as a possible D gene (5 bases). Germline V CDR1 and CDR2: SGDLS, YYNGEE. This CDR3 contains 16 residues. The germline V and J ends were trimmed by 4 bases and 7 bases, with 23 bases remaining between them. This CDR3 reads CASSTHPADGNGTQYF. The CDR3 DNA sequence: TGTGCCAGCAGCACCCATCCAGCGGACGGAAATGGGACCCAGTACTTC. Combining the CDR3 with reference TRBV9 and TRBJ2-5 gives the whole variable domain DSGVTQTPKHLITATGQRVTLRCSPRSGDLSVYWYQQSLDQGLQFLIQYYNGEERAKGNILERFSAQQFPDLHSELNLSSLELGDSALYFCASSTHPADGNGTQYFGPGTRLLVL.

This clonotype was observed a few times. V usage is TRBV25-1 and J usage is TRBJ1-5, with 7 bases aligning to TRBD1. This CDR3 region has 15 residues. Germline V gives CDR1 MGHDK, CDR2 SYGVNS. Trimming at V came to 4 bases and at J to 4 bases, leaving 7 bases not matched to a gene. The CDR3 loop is CASSGDGTANQPQHF. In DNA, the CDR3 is TGTGCCAGCAGTGGTGACGGGACAGCTAATCAGCCCCAGCATTTT. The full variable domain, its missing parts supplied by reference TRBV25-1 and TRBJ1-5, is EADIYQTPRYLVIGTGKKITLECSQTMGHDKMYWYQQDPGMELHLIHYSYGVNSTEKGDLSSESTVSRIRTEHFPLTLESARPSHTSQYLCASSGDGTANQPQHFGDGTRLSIL.

In DNA form, the CDR3 reads TGTGCCAGCAGTTTTCCGGGACTAGCGGGAGAAGATACGCAGTATTTT. This codes for CASSFPGLAGEDTQYF. This chain uses TRBV5-6 with TRBJ2-3, with 14 bases that match TRBD2. Per the germline V gene, CDR1 is SGHDT and CDR2 is YYEEEE. Unmatched junction bases numbered 7, after V lost 5 bases and J lost 5 bases. The CDR3 contains 16 residues.

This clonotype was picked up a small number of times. CDR3 nucleotides: TGTGCCAGCAGCCCCCGACTAGCGGAGAACTCCTACAATGAGCAGTTCTTC. Translating it yields CASSPRLAENSYNEQFF. This chain connects TRBV7-6 to TRBJ2-1, with 9 nucleotides matching TRBD2. V dropped 5 bases and J dropped 0; count of bases not matched to a gene: 8. The CDR3 contains 17 residues. Germline CDR1 SGHVS, CDR2 FNYEAQ.

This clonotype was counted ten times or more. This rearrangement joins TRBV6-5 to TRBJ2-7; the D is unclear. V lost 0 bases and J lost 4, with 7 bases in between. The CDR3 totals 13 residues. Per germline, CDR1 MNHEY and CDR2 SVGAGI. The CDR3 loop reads CASSYSIQYEQYF. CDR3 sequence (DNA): TGTGCCAGCAGTTACTCGATACAGTACGAGCAGTACTTC.

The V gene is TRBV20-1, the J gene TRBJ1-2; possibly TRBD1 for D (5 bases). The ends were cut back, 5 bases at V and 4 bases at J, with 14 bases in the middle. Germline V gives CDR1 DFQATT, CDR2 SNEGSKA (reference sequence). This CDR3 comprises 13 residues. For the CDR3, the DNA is TGCAGTGCTGACTTGGGGCGCGGCTATGGCTACACCTTC. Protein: CSADLGRGYGYTF.

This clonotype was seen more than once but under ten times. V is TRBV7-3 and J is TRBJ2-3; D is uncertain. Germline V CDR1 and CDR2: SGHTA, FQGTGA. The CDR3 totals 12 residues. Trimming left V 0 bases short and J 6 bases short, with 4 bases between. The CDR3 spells CASSLTWDTQYF. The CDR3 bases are TGTGCCAGCAGCTTAACCTGGGATACGCAGTATTTT.

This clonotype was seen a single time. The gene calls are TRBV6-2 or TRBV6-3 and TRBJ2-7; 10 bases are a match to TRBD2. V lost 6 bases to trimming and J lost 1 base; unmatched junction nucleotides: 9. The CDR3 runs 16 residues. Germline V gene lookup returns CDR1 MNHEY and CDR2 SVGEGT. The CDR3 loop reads CASRPGLADLSYEQYF. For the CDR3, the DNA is TGTGCCAGCAGACCCGGACTAGCGGACTTATCCTACGAGCAGTACTTC.

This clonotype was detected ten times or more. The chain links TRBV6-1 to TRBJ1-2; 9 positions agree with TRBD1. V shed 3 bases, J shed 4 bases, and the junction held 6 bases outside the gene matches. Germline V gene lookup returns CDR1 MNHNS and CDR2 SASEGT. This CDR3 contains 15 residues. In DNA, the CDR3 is TGTGCCAGCAGTGATCCAGGACAGGGGATCTATGGCTACACCTTC. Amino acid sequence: CASSDPGQGIYGYTF.

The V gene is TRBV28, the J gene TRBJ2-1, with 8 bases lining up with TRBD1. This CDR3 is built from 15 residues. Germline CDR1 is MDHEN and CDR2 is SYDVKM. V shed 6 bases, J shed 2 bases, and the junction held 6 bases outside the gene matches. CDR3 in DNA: TGTGCCAGCAGCGGTTGGGACAGGACCTACAATGAGCAGTTCTTC. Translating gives CASSGWDRTYNEQFF.

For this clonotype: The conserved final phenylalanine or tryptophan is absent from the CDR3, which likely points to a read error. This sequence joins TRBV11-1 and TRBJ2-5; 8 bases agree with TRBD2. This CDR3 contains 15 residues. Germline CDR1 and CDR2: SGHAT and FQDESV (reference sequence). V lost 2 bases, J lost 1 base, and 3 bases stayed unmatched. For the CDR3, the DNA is TGTGCCAGCAGCTTAACTAGCGGAGTCCAAGAGACCCAGTACCTC. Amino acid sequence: CASSLTSGVQETQYL.

DNA for the CDR3: TGTGCCAGCAGCTTTGGACCCCTTGTGAACGAGCAGTACTTC. The encoded protein is CASSFGPLVNEQYF. This chain connects TRBV7-9 to TRBJ2-7; the D is unclear. The germline V gene encodes CDR1 SEHNR and CDR2 FQNEAQ (reference sequence). Trimming took 3 bases from V and 5 from J, leaving 14 bases between them. The CDR3 is 14 residues long.

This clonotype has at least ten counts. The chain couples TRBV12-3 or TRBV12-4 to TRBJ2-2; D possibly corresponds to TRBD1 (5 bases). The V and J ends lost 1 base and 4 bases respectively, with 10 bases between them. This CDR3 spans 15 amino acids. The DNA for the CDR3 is TGTGCCAGCAGTTTAGGGCAGGGTGGCACCGGGGAGCTGTTTTTT. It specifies CASSLGQGGTGELFF.

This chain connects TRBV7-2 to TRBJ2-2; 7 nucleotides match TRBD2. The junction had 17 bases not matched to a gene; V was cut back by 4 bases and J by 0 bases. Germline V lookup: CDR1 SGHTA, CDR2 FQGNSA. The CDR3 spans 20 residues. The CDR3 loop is CASSSDKAGTLFANTGELFF. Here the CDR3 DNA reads TGTGCCAGCAGCTCCGATAAAGCGGGGACCCTATTTGCGAACACCGGGGAGCTGTTTTTT.

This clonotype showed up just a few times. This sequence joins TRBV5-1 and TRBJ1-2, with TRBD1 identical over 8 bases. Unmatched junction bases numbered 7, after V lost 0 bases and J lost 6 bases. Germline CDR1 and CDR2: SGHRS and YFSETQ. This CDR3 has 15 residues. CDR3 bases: TGCGCCAGCAGCTTGGGACAGGGGATTTCTGATGGCTACACCTTC. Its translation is CASSLGQGISDGYTF.

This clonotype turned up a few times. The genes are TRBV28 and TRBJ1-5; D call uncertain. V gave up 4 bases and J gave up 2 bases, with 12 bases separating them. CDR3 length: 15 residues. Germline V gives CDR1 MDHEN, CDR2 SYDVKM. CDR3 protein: CASSSYQRGNQPQHF. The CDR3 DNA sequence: TGTGCCAGCAGTTCTTACCAAAGGGGCAATCAGCCCCAGCATTTT.

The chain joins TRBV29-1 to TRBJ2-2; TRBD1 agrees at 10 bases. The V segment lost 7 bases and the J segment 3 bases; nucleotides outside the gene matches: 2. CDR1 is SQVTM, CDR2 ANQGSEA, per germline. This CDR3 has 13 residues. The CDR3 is CSADRGHTGELFF. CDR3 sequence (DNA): TGCAGCGCCGACAGGGGGCACACCGGGGAGCTGTTTTTT.